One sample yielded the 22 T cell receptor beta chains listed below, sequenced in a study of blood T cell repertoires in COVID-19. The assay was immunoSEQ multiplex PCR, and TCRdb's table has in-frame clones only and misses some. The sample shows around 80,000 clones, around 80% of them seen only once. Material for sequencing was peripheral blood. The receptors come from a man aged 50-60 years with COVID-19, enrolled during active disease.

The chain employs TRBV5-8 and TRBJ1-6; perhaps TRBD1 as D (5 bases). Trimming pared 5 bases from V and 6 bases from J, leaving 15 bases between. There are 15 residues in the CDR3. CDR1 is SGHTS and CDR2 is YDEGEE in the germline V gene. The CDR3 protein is CASSLTLGGNSPLHF. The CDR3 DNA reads TGTGCCAGCAGTCTAACCTTGGGGGGTAATTCACCCCTCCACTTT. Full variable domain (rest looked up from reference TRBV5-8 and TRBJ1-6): EAGVTQSPTHLIKTRGQQATLRCSPISGHTSVYWYQQALGLGLQFLLWYDEGEERNRGNFPPRFSGRQFPNYSSELNVNALELEDSALYLCASSLTLGGNSPLHFGNGTRLTVT.

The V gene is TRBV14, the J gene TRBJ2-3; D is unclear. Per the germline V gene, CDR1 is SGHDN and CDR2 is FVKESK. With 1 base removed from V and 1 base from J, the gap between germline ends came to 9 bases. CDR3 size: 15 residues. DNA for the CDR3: TGTGCCAGCAGCCAAGTGCAGGTCCGCACAGATACGCAGTATTTT. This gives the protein CASSQVQVRTDTQYF. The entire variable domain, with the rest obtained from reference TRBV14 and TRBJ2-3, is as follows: EAGVTQFPSHSVIEKGQTVTLRCDPISGHDNLYWYRRVMGKEIKFLLHFVKESKQDESGMPNNRFLAERTGGTYSTLKVQPAELEDSGVYFCASSQVQVRTDTQYFGPGTRLTVL.

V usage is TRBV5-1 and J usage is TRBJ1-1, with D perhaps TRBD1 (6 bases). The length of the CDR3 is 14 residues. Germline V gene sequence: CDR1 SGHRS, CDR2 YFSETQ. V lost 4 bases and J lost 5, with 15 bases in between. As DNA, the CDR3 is TGCGCCAGCAGCCTAGCAGGGGAAGGGACTGAAGCTTTCTTT. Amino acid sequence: CASSLAGEGTEAFF.

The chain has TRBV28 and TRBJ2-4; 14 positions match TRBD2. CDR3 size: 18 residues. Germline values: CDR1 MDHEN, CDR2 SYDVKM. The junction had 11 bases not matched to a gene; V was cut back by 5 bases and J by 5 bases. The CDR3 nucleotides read TGTGCCAGCAGTCTGACTAGCGGGAGGGCCTTTGTCCAAAACATTCAGTACTTC. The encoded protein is CASSLTSGRAFVQNIQYF.

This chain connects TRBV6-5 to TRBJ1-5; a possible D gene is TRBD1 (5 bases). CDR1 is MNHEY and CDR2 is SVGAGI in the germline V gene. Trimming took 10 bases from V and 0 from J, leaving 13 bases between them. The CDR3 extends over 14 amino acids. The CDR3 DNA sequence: TGTGCCACCGCGGGGACTGATAGCAATCAGCCCCAGCATTTT. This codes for CATAGTDSNQPQHF.

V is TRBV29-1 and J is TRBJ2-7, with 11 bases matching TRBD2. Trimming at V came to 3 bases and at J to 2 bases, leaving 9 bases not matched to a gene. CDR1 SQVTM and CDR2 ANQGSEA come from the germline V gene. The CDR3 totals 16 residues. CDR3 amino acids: CSVDQSGSGRAYEQYF. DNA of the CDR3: TGCAGCGTTGACCAATCCGGTAGCGGGAGGGCCTACGAGCAGTACTTC.

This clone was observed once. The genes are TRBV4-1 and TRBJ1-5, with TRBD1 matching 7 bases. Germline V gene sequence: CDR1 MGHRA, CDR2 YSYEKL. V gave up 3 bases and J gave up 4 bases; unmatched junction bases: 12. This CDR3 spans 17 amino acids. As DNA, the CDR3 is TGCGCCAGCAGCCAGCCATCGTGGGGGACAGATAATCAGCCCCAGCATTTT. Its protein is CASSQPSWGTDNQPQHF.

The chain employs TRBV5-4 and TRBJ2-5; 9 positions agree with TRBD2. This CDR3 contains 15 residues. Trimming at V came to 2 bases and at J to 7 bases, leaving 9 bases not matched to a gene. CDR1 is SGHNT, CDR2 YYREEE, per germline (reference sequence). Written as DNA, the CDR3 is TGTGCCAGCAGCTTTGGGCGGGAGGGCTTGGGGACCCAGTACTTC. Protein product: CASSFGREGLGTQYF.

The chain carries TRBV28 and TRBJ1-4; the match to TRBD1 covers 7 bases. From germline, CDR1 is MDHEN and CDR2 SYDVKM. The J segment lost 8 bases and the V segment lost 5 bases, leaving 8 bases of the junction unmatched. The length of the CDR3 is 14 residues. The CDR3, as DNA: TGTGCCAGCAGTGCCACAGGGGCGGGGGAAAAACTGTTTTTT. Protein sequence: CASSATGAGEKLFF.

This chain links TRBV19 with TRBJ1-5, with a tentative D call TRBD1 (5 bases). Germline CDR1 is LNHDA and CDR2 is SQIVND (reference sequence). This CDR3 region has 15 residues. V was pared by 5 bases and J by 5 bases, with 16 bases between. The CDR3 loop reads CASSPRGGADQPQHF. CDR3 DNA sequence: TGTGCCAGTAGTCCTCGGGGGGGTGCGGATCAGCCCCAGCATTTT.

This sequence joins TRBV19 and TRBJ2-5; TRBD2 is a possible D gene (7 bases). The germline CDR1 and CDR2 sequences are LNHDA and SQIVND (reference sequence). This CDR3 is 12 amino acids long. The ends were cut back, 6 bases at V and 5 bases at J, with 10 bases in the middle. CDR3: CASRQGGETQYF. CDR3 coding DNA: TGTGCCAGTAGACAGGGAGGGGAGACCCAGTACTTC.

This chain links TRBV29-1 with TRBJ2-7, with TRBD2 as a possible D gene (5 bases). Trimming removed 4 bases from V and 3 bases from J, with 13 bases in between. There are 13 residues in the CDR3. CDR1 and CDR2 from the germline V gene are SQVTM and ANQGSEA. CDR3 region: CSVVFPRGYEQYF. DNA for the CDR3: TGCAGCGTTGTGTTCCCCCGGGGCTACGAGCAGTACTTC.

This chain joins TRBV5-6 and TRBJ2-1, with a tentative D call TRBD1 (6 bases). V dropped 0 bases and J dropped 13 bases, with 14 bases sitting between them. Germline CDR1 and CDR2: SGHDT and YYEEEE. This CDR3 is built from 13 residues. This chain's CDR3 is CASSLEARDKQFF. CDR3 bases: TGTGCCAGCAGCTTGGAGGCCAGGGACAAACAGTTCTTC.

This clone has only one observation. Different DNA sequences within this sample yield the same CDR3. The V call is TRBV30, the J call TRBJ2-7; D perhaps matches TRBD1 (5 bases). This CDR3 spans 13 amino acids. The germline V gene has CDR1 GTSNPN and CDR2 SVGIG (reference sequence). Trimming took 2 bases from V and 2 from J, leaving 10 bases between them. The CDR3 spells CAWSRQGTYEQYF. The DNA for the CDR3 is TGTGCCTGGAGTAGGCAGGGAACCTACGAGCAGTACTTC.

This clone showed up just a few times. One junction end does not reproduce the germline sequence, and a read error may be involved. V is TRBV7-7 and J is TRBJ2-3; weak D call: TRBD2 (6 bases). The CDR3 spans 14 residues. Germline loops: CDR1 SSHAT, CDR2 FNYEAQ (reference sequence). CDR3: CASSPGGGTDTQYF. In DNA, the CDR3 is TGTGCTAGCAGCCCTGGAGGAGGGACAGATACGCAGTATTTT.

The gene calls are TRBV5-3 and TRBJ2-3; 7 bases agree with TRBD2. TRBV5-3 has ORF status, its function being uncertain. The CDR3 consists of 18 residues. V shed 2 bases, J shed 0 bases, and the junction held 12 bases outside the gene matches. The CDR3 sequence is CARSFLSSGVPSTDTQYF. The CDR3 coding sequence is TGTGCCAGAAGCTTTCTTTCTAGCGGAGTACCAAGCACAGATACGCAGTATTTT.

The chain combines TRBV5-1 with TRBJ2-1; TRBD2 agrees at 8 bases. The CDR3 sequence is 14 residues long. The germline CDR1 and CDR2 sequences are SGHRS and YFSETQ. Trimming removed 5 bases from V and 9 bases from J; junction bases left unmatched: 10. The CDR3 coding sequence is TGCGCCAGCAGGGAAGGGAGCGGGAGTGGTGAGCAGTTCTTC. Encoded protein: CASREGSGSGEQFF.

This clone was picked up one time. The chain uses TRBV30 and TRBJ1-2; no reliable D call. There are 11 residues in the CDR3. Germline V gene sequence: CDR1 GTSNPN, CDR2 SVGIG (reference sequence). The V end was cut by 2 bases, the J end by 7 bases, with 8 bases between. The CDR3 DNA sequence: TGTGCCTGGAGTTTGGCCAGTGGCTACACCTTC. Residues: CAWSLASGYTF.

The DNA for the CDR3 is TGCGCCAGCAGCTTGTATATTGGGGGCCCGGGGGAGCTGTTTTTT. It encodes CASSLYIGGPGELFF. The rearrangement uses TRBV5-1 and TRBJ2-2; possibly TRBD1 for D (6 bases). V was shortened by 1 base and J by 8 bases, with 15 bases between the two germline ends. Germline CDR1 is SGHRS and CDR2 is YFSETQ. This CDR3 is built from 15 residues.

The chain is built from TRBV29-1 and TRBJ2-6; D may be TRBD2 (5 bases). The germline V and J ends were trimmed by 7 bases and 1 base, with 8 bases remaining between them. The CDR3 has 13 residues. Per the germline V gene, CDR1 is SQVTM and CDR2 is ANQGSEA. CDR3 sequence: CSAGESGANVLTF. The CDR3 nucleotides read TGCAGCGCTGGGGAGTCTGGGGCCAACGTCCTGACTTTC. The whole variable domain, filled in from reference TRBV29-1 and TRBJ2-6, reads SAVISQKPSRDICQRGTSLTIQCQVDSQVTMMFWYRQQPGQSLTLIATANQGSEATYESGFVIDKFPISRPNLTFSTLTVSNMSPEDSSIYLCSAGESGANVLTFGAGSRLTVL.

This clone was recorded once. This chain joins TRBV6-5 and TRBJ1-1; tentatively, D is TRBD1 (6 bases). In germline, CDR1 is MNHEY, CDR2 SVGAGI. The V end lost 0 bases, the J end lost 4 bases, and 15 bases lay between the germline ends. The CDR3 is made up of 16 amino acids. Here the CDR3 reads CASSYSSHRERTEAFF. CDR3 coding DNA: TGTGCCAGCAGTTACTCGAGCCACAGGGAGCGCACTGAAGCTTTCTTT.

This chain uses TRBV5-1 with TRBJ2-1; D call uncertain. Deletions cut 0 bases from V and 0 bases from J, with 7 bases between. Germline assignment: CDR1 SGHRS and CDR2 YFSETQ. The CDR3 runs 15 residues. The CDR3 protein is CASSLGQDSYNEQFF. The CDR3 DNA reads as TGCGCCAGCAGCTTGGGGCAGGACTCCTACAATGAGCAGTTCTTC.